This passage covers 9 T cell receptor beta chains from one sample sequenced in a study of OX40 agonist ivuxolimab in advanced cancers. The data were produced by immunoSEQ multiplex PCR, yet TCRdb's version contains in-frame clones alone and is incomplete. The data contain about 32,000 clones, approximately 76% of them singletons. Sample: CD4+ or CD8+ T cells sorted from blood, taken in a trial of the OX40 agonist ivuxolimab. These receptor sequences come from an adult with an advanced solid tumor such as melanoma, head and neck, liver or kidney cancer.

The genes are TRBV4-1 and TRBJ1-4; D not resolved. With 3 bases removed from V and 6 bases from J, the gap between germline ends came to 5 bases. CDR3 length: 12 residues. Germline V lookup: CDR1 MGHRA, CDR2 YSYEKL. As DNA, the CDR3 is TGCGCCAGCAGCCATTCGGATGAAAAACTGTTTTTT. Translated: CASSHSDEKLFF.

V and J are TRBV6-5 and TRBJ1-6; TRBD1 might be the D (6 bases). The CDR3 length is 14 residues. Trimming took off 6 bases at V and 8 bases at J, with 14 bases between the two ends. Germline CDR1 MNHEY, CDR2 SVGAGI. The CDR3 bases are TGTGCCAGCAGAACTGACAGGTCTTATTCACCCCTCCACTTT. The encoded protein is CASRTDRSYSPLHF.

V usage is TRBV6-1 and J usage is TRBJ2-3; 9 positions match TRBD2. V dropped 3 bases and J dropped 3; count of bases not matched to a gene: 10. The length of the CDR3 is 17 residues. Germline CDR1 is MNHNS and CDR2 is SASEGT. For the CDR3, the DNA is TGTGCCAGCAGTGACCCATGGGCGGGGGGGCTTACAGATACGCAGTATTTT. Amino acids: CASSDPWAGGLTDTQYF.

The chain has TRBV11-2 and TRBJ1-5; D is unclear. Germline CDR1 SGHAT, CDR2 FQNNGV. The CDR3 loop spans 13 amino acids. V was trimmed by 0 bases and J by 11 bases, leaving 11 bases between them. The CDR3 DNA reads as TGTGCCAGCAGCTTAGATCCCTCTTTGACCCAGCATTTT. Encoded protein: CASSLDPSLTQHF.

The chain is built from TRBV4-2 and TRBJ1-2; D unclear. Trimming pared 1 base from V and 5 bases from J, leaving 8 bases between. The germline CDR1 and CDR2 sequences are LGHNA and YNFKEQ. This CDR3 is 13 amino acids long. CDR3 bases: TGTGCCAGCAGCCAAGCCAACAGTTATGGCTACACCTTC. It yields the protein CASSQANSYGYTF.

This chain links TRBV7-2 with TRBJ1-4; D remains ambiguous. V lost 2 bases to trimming and J lost 7 bases, with 8 bases between them. CDR1 and CDR2 from the germline V gene are SGHTA and FQGNSA. The CDR3 is 13 amino acids. CDR3 loop: CASSLWGGEKLFF. The CDR3 coding sequence is TGTGCCAGCAGCTTATGGGGTGGTGAAAAACTGTTTTTT.

The CDR3 sequence: CASSLLGVLYEQYF. CDR3 in DNA: TGTGCCAGCAGTTTATTAGGGGTACTCTACGAGCAGTACTTC. The rearrangement links TRBV28 to TRBJ2-7, with D possibly being TRBD1 (5 bases). The V end lost 1 base, the J end lost 3 bases, and 10 bases lay between the germline ends. Germline CDR1 MDHEN, CDR2 SYDVKM. This CDR3 comprises 14 residues.

This clone was counted a single time. Other DNA sequences of this sample code for an identical CDR3. The J gene is TRBJ1-3, the V gene TRBV15; the D is unclear. Germline CDR1 LNHNV, CDR2 YYDKDF (reference sequence). Trimming left V 0 bases short and J 0 bases short, with 9 bases between. CDR3 length equals 16 residues. The DNA for the CDR3 is TGTGCCACCAGCAGAGATAGAGAGAGCTCTGGAAACACCATATATTTT. Amino acids: CATSRDRESSGNTIYF.

The chain links TRBV6-4 to TRBJ2-6; D unresolved. Trimming took 2 bases from V and 2 from J, leaving 7 bases between them. Germline V gene data show CDR1 as MRHNA and CDR2 as SNTAGT. The CDR3 is 15 amino acids. CDR3 DNA: TGTGCCAGCAGTGACGGCCAGGCTGGGGCCAACGTCCTGACTTTC. This gives the protein CASSDGQAGANVLTF.